This T cell receptor (beta chain) was obtained from a study of beta chain features in type 1 diabetes. Sequenced material consisted of expressed TCRB transcripts (all of the isolated RNA was reverse transcribed). Millions of reads was the average for naive, central memory and regulatory T cell samples. Clones were read by immunoSEQ multiplex PCR, and TCRdb kept only the in-frame ones, dropping some. The table records around 400,000 clones, about 16% of them present only once. Germline lookup yields CDR1 SGHNT and CDR2 YYREEE (reference sequence). This CDR3 has 16 amino acids. V dropped 4 bases and J dropped 0 bases, with 13 bases sitting between them.

The J gene is TRBJ2-2, the V gene TRBV5-4, with unresolved D. The sequenced sample was naive CD4+ T cells from blood. The TCR sequence derives from a woman younger than 30 in good health. CDR3 sequence: CASSPSSASNTGELFF. As DNA, the CDR3 is TGTGCCAGCAGCCCTTCGAGCGCTTCGAACACCGGGGAGCTGTTTTTT. Full variable domain (remainder filled in from reference TRBV5-4 and TRBJ2-2): ETGVTQSPTHLIKTRGQQVTLRCSSQSGHNTVSWYQQALGQGPQFIFQYYREEENGRGNFPPRFSGLQFPNYSSELNVNALELDDSALYLCASSPSSASNTGELFFGEGSRLTVL.